The T cell receptor (beta chain) under discussion was sequenced for a study of T cell responses to AZD1222 COVID-19 vaccine. Repertoires were generated with immunoSEQ multiplex PCR, while TCRdb's copy carries only in-frame clones and drops some. The table has 100,000 to 150,000 clones, around 87% seen once. Trimming pared 4 bases from V and 4 bases from J, leaving 11 bases between. Germline CDR1 is LGHDT and CDR2 is YNNKEL (reference sequence). The CDR3 covers 14 residues. The chain has TRBV3-1 (or the pseudogene TRBV3-2) and TRBJ2-1; D may match TRBD1 or TRBD2 (5 bases each). Material: peripheral blood, obtained on day 0 of AZD1222 vaccination. The TCR originated in an adult in good health. CDR3 DNA sequence: TGTGCCAGCAGCCTTGGGACGGTTTACAATGAGCAGTTCTTC. This encodes CASSLGTVYNEQFF.